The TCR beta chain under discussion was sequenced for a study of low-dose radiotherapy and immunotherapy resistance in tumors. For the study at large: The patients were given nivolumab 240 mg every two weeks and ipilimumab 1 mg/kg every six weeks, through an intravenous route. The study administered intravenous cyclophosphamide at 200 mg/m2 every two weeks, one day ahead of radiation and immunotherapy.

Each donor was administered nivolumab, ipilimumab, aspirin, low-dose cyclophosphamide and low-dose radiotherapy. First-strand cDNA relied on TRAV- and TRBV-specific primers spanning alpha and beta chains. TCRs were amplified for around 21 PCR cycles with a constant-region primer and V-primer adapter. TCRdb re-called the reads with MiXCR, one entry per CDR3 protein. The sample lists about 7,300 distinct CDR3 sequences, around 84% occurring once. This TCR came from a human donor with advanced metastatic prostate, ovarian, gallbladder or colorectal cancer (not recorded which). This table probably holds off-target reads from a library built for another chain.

CDR3 in DNA: TGCAGTGCTAGAGGGGTGGGGCAGGACTCCTCCTACGAGCAGTACTTC. Amino acid sequence: CSARGVGQDSSYEQYF. The chain is built from TRBV20-1 and TRBJ2-7; perhaps D is TRBD1 or TRBD2 (5 bases each). The CDR3 has 16 amino acids. Trimming took off 1 base at V and 0 bases at J, with 16 bases between the two ends. Germline values: CDR1 DFQATT, CDR2 SNEGSKA (reference sequence).